This T cell receptor (beta chain) is drawn from a study of PD-1 blockade in classical Hodgkin lymphoma. General study points: Repertoire differences lack defined causes, possibly disease activity or prior therapy.

Each patient relapsed following autologous stem cell transplantation, and prior brentuximab vedotin exposure differed. This clone was seen more than once but under ten times. Its antigen remains unidentified. Profiled with immunoSEQ multiplex PCR; TCRdb holds only in-frame clones, not every one. The sample lists about 21,000 clones, around two thirds occurring once. CDR3 length: 15 amino acids. Looked up from germline, CDR1 is SEHNR and CDR2 is FQNEAQ (reference sequence). The germline V and J ends were trimmed by 3 bases and 2 bases, with 13 bases remaining between them. This chain joins TRBV7-9 and TRBJ1-1; D unclear. This receptor was identified in a human donor with classical Hodgkin lymphoma. This sample comprised peripheral blood mononuclear cells (PBMCs), obtained at baseline. Written as DNA, the CDR3 is TGTGCCAGCAGCTTCGGCCCGGGCCCAAACACTGAAGCTTTCTTT. Translation gives CASSFGPGPNTEAFF.